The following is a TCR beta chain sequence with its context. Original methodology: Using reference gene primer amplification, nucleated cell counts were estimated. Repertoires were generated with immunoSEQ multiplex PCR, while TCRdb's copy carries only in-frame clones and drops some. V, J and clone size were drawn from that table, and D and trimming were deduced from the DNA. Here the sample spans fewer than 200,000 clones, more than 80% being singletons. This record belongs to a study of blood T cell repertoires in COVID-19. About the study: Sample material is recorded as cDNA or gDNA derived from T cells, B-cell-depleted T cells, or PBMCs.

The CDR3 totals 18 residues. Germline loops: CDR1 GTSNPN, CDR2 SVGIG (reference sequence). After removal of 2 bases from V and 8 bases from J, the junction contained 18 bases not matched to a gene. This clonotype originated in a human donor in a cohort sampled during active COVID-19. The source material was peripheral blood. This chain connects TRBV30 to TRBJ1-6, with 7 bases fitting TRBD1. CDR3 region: CAWSPQTGSLDGDSPLHF. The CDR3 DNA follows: TGTGCCTGGAGTCCACAGACAGGGTCCCTAGACGGGGATTCACCCCTCCACTTT.